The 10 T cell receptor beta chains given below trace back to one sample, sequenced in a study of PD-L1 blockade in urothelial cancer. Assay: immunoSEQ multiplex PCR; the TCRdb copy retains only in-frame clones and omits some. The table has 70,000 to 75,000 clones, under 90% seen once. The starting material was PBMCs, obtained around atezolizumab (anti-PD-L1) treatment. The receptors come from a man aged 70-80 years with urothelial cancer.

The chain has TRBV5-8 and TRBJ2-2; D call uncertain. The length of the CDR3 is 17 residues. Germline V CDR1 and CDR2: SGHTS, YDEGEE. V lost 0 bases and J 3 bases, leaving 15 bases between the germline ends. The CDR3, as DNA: TGTGCCAGCAGCTTGGTGGGCACAACACTTTACACCGGGGAGCTGTTTTTT. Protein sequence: CASSLVGTTLYTGELFF.

CDR3 in amino acids: CASSLREDTEAFF. DNA of the CDR3: TGTGCCAGCAGCCTAAGGGAGGACACTGAAGCTTTCTTT. The chain couples TRBV11-2 to TRBJ1-1; D is uncertain. Germline V gives CDR1 SGHAT, CDR2 FQNNGV. The CDR3 length is 13 residues. With 5 bases removed from V and 3 bases from J, the gap between germline ends came to 10 bases.

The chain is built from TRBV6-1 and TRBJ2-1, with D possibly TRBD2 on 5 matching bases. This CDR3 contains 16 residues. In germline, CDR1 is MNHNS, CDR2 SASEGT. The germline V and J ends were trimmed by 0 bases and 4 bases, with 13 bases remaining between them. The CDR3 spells CASSEASGGTYNEQFF. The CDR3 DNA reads TGTGCCAGCAGTGAAGCCAGCGGTGGAACATACAATGAGCAGTTCTTC.

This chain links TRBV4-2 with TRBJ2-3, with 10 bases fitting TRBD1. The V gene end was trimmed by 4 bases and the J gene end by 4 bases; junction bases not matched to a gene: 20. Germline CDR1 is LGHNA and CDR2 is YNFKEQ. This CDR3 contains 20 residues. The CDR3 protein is CASSPVTGTGVLGVADTQYF. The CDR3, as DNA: TGTGCCAGCAGCCCTGTCACCGGGACAGGGGTTCTAGGGGTGGCAGATACGCAGTATTTT.

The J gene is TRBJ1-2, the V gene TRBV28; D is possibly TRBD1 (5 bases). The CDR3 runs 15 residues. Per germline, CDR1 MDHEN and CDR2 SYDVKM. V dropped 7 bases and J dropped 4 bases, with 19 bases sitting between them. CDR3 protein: CASTWGFRGSYGYTF. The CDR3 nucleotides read TGTGCCAGCACTTGGGGCTTTAGGGGCAGCTATGGCTACACCTTC.

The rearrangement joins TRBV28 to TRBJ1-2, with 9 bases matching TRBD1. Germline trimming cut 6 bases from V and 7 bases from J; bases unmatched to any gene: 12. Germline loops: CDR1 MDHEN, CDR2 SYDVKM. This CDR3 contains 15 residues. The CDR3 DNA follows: TGTGCCAGCAGGGGGGACAGGGCAGGGGTGGGTGGCTACACCTTC. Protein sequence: CASRGDRAGVGGYTF.

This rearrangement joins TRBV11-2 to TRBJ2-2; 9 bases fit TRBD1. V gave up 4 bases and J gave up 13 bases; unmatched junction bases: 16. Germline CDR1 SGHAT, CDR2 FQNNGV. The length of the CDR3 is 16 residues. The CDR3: CASSSYPGTGSVGLFF. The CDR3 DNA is TGTGCCAGCAGCTCCTATCCCGGGACAGGGAGTGTAGGGCTGTTTTTT.

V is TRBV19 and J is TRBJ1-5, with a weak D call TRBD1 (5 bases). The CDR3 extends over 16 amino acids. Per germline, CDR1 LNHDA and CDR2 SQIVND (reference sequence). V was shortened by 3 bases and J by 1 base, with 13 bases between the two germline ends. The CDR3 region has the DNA TGTGCCAGTAGTATGAGGGGAGGTAGCAGCAATCAGCCCCAGCATTTT. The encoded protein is CASSMRGGSSNQPQHF.

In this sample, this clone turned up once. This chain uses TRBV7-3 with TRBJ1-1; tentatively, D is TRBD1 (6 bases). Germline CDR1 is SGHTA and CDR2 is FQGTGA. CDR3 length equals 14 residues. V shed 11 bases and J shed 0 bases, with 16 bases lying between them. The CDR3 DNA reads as TGTGCCCGACCGGCAGGGGAGTTGAACACTGAAGCTTTCTTT. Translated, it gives CARPAGELNTEAFF.

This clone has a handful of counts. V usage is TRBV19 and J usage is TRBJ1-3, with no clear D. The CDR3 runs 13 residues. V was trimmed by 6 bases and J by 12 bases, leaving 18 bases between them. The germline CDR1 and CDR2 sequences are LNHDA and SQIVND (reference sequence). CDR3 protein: CASSLTLAGNIYF. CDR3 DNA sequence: TGTGCCAGTAGCCTCACTTTGGCGGGTAACATATATTTT.